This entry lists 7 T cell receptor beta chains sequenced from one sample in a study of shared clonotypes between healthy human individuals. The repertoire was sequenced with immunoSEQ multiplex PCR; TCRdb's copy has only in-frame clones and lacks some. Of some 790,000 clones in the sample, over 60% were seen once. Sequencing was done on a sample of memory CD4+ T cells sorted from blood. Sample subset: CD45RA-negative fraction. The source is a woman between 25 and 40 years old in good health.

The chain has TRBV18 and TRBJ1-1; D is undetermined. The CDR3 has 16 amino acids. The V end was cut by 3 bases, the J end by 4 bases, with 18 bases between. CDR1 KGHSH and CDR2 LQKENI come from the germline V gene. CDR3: CASSPTRDTIGTEAFF. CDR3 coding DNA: TGTGCCAGCTCACCTACCCGGGATACCATAGGCACTGAAGCTTTCTTT.

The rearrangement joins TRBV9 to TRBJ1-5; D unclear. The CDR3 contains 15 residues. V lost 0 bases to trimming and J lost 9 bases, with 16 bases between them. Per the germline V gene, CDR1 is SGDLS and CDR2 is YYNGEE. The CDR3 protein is CASSVVRHGGWPQHF. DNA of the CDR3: TGTGCCAGCAGCGTAGTCCGACACGGAGGGTGGCCCCAGCATTTT.

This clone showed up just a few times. The CDR3 region is CASSNLDSNYGYTF. The CDR3 DNA is TGTGCCAGCAGTAACTTGGACAGTAACTATGGCTACACCTTC. The V and J genes are TRBV27 and TRBJ1-2, with D possibly TRBD1 on 6 matching bases. The germline V and J ends were trimmed by 5 bases and 1 base, with 11 bases remaining between them. The CDR3 runs to 14 residues. Germline V lookup: CDR1 MNHEY, CDR2 SMNVEV (reference sequence).

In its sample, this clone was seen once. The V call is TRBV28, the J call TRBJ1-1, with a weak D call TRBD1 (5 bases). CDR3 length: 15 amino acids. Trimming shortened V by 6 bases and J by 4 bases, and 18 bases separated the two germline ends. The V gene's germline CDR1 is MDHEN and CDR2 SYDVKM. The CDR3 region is CASRLEGALPTEAFF. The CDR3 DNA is TGTGCCAGCAGATTGGAAGGGGCTCTTCCCACTGAAGCTTTCTTT.

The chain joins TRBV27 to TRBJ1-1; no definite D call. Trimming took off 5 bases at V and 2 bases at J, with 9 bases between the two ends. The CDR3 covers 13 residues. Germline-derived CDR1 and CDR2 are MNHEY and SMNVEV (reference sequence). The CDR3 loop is CASSPHGNTEAFF. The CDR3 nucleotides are TGTGCCAGCAGTCCCCATGGAAACACTGAAGCTTTCTTT.

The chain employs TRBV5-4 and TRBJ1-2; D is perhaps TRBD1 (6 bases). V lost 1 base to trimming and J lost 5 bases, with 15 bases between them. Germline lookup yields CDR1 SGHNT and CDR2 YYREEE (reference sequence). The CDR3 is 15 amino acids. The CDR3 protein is CASSLTGGTGYGYTF. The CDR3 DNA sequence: TGTGCCAGCAGCTTGACTGGGGGCACGGGTTATGGCTACACCTTC.

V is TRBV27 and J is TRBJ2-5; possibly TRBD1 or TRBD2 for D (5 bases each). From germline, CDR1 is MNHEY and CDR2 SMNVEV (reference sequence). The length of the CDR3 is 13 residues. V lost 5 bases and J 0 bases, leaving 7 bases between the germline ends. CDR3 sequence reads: CASSPGHQETQYF. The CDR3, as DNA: TGTGCCAGCAGTCCGGGACACCAAGAGACCCAGTACTTC.